This T cell receptor (beta chain) was obtained from a study of T cells in Graves' hyperthyroidism and ophthalmopathy. As to this clonotype: Its antigen is currently unknown.

Study conclusions and caveats: Model predictions of ophthalmopathy came a median about 6.3 months before onset. Most expanded thyroid clonotypes above 0.001 also appeared in blood.

The CDR3 consists of 15 residues. Trimming took 6 bases from V and 6 from J; bases not matched to a gene: 12. Germline CDR1 DFQATT, CDR2 SNEGSKA (reference sequence). Amplification of TCR beta CDR3 regions used RNA as the template. First-round RT-PCR targeting the TCR CDR3 was performed with the HTBI primer set. In TCRdb, the multiplex PCR reads were re-called with MiXCR into one record per CDR3 protein. Of over 200,000 distinct CDR3 sequences listed, 14% to 15% are singletons. The receptor comes from a middle-aged woman with Graves' hyperthyroidism that later progressed to Graves' ophthalmopathy. The V call is TRBV20-1, the J call TRBJ2-1; the match to TRBD2 covers 9 bases. Sequenced: blood. The CDR3 reads CSAPGLALGANEQFF. CDR3 nucleotides: TGCAGTGCCCCAGGACTAGCGTTGGGGGCCAATGAGCAGTTCTTC.